This entry concerns a single T cell receptor beta chain. The target antigen is unknown. Germline CDR1 and CDR2: SGDLS and YYNGEE. V was trimmed by 0 bases and J by 4 bases, leaving 22 bases between them. The CDR3 length is 18 residues. The sample originates from a study of CD8 T cells in ankylosing spondylitis. Study findings and constraints: A TCR beta motif of 7 to 9 highly homologous variants seemed to mark ankylosing spondylitis blood. Disease-linked clones were reportedly significantly enriched in matched ankylosing spondylitis synovial fluid.

TCRdb re-derived calls from the 5' RACE reads in MiXCR, one entry per CDR3 protein. The sample shows a few hundred thousand distinct CDR3 sequences, under 12% of them seen only once. The chain employs TRBV9 and TRBJ1-2; weak D call: TRBD1 (6 bases). The origin of this receptor is a male donor with ankylosing spondylitis or in good health (not recorded which). The specimen sequenced was blood, either unsorted or a sorted T cell fraction (not recorded which). Here the CDR3 DNA reads TGTGCCAGCAGCGTAGGTTATTCGAGGACAGATAGGGGCTATGGCTACACCTTC. The encoded protein is CASSVGYSRTDRGYGYTF.